Shown below are 23 T cell receptor beta chains from a single sample sequenced in a study of vaccination effects on CD4 cells after COVID-19. Some clones are missing from TCRdb's copy, which holds only in-frame ones; the method was immunoSEQ multiplex PCR. Among tens of thousands of clones listed, 73% were seen once. Investigators separated out CD4+ T cells once 10 days of culture had passed. Antigens for these TCRs are unknown. The sequencing here drew on CD4+ T cells from PBMCs cultured without peptide, taken before COVID-19 vaccination. These receptors all stem from a human donor who received a COVID-19 vaccine.

This chain uses TRBV5-1 with TRBJ1-1; a possible D gene is TRBD1 (5 bases). The CDR3 has 15 amino acids. The V gene's germline CDR1 is SGHRS and CDR2 YFSETQ. V gave up 1 base and J gave up 0 bases, with 10 bases separating them. DNA for the CDR3: TGCGCCAGCAGCTTGATGGGGGGACTGAACACTGAAGCTTTCTTT. It codes for CASSLMGGLNTEAFF. The full variable domain, rest sourced from reference TRBV5-1 and TRBJ1-1, is KAGVTQTPRYLIKTRGQQVTLSCSPISGHRSVSWYQQTPGQGLQFLFEYFSETQRNKGNFPGRFSGRQFSNSRSEMNVSTLELGDSALYLCASSLMGGLNTEAFFGQGTRLTVV.

The rearrangement links TRBV20-1 to TRBJ2-1, with TRBD1 as a possible D gene (5 bases). With 3 bases removed from V and 5 bases from J, the gap between germline ends came to 20 bases. This CDR3 is built from 16 residues. CDR1 and CDR2 (germline): DFQATT, SNEGSKA (reference sequence). CDR3 protein: CSASTPGPTRDNEQFF. CDR3 in DNA: TGCAGTGCTAGTACCCCAGGGCCAACCCGCGACAATGAGCAGTTCTTC.

The chain employs TRBV4-1 and TRBJ2-5; TRBD1 or TRBD2 may be the D gene (5 bases each). The CDR3 has 16 amino acids. Germline assignment: CDR1 MGHRA and CDR2 YSYEKL. The V end lost 4 bases, the J end lost 1 base, and 16 bases lay between the germline ends. CDR3 sequence: CASSPLGVRAQETQYF. CDR3 nucleotides: TGCGCCAGCAGCCCCCTGGGGGTCAGGGCCCAAGAGACCCAGTACTTC.

The chain couples TRBV19 to TRBJ1-5; D may be TRBD1 (6 bases). Germline loops: CDR1 LNHDA, CDR2 SQIVND (reference sequence). The CDR3 length is 17 residues. V lost 2 bases to trimming and J lost 2 bases, with 16 bases between them. CDR3 sequence: CASSISRGASGNQPQHF. CDR3 DNA sequence: TGTGCCAGTAGTATATCTCGGGGGGCATCGGGCAATCAGCCCCAGCATTTT. The full variable domain, with the rest looked up from reference TRBV19 and TRBJ1-5, is DGGITQSPKYLFRKEGQNVTLSCEQNLNHDAMYWYRQDPGQGLRLIYYSQIVNDFQKGDIAEGYSVSREKKESFPLTVTSAQKNPTAFYLCASSISRGASGNQPQHFGDGTRLSIL.

The table lists this clone with a few counts. J is TRBJ2-2 and V is TRBV5-1; D gene unclear. V lost 4 bases and J 4 bases, leaving 8 bases between the germline ends. This CDR3 comprises 13 residues. Germline CDR1 is SGHRS and CDR2 is YFSETQ. In DNA, the CDR3 is TGCGCCAGCAGCGTTCAAGGCACCGGGGAGCTGTTTTTT. Translation gives CASSVQGTGELFF.

The V and J genes are TRBV15 and TRBJ1-2; weak D call: TRBD1 (6 bases). CDR1 and CDR2 (germline): LNHNV, YYDKDF (reference sequence). The V and J ends lost 1 base and 0 bases respectively, with 9 bases between them. This CDR3 has 15 residues. CDR3 DNA sequence: TGTGCCACCAGCAGAGGGACAGATCCTAACTATGGCTACACCTTC. Translating gives CATSRGTDPNYGYTF.

This clone was seen once. This chain uses TRBV4-2 with TRBJ2-5; 7 positions agree with TRBD2. From germline, CDR1 is LGHNA and CDR2 YNFKEQ. After removal of 4 bases from V and 4 bases from J, the junction contained 9 bases not matched to a gene. The CDR3 spans 15 residues. The CDR3, as DNA: TGTGCCAGCAGCCCTAGCGGAATTACAAGAGAGACCCAGTACTTC. It yields the protein CASSPSGITRETQYF.

In its sample, this clone was seen a few times. The V gene is TRBV7-9, the J gene TRBJ2-1; 8 bases are a match to TRBD2. The CDR3 runs to 15 residues. V gave up 8 bases and J gave up 1 base; unmatched junction bases: 7. Germline V CDR1 and CDR2: SEHNR, FQNEAQ (reference sequence). The CDR3 bases are TGTGCCAGCGCGTCTCGGGGGGGATCCTACAATGAGCAGTTCTTC. This sequence encodes CASASRGGSYNEQFF. The whole variable domain, filled in from reference TRBV7-9 and TRBJ2-1, reads DTGVSQNPRHKITKRGQNVTFRCDPISEHNRLYWYRQTLGQGPEFLTYFQNEAQLEKSRLLSDRFSAERPKGSFSTLEIQRTEQGDSAMYLCASASRGGSYNEQFFGPGTRLTVL.

The chain joins TRBV19 to TRBJ1-2, with unresolved D. Between the trimmed V and J ends, which lost 8 bases and 6 bases, there was a span of 13 bases. The CDR3 covers 12 residues. Per germline, CDR1 LNHDA and CDR2 SQIVND (reference sequence). The CDR3 sequence is CASAMGGNGYTF. In DNA, the CDR3 is TGTGCCAGTGCGATGGGAGGGAATGGCTACACCTTC.

A few counts support this clone. This CDR3 is CAWSSEGGSSGNTIYF. CDR3 nucleotides: TGTGCCTGGTCATCTGAGGGGGGATCCTCTGGAAACACCATATATTTT. The chain has TRBV30 and TRBJ1-3; a possible D gene is TRBD1 (6 bases). V shed 5 bases and J shed 0 bases, with 17 bases lying between them. Germline V gene lookup returns CDR1 GTSNPN and CDR2 SVGIG (reference sequence). The CDR3 consists of 16 residues.

The chain is built from TRBV10-3 and TRBJ2-1; TRBD1 agrees at 9 bases. After removal of 6 bases from V and 10 bases from J, the junction contained 10 bases not matched to a gene. The CDR3 totals 14 residues. CDR1 and CDR2 from the germline V gene are ENHRY and SYGVKD. The DNA of the CDR3 is TGTGCCATCAGACCTCAGACAGGGGGTGGGGAGCAGTTCTTC. Protein product: CAIRPQTGGGEQFF.

This chain links TRBV15 with TRBJ2-7, with D perhaps matching TRBD1 (5 bases). V was trimmed by 2 bases and J by 3 bases, leaving 11 bases between them. The germline CDR1 and CDR2 sequences are LNHNV and YYDKDF (reference sequence). This CDR3 comprises 14 residues. CDR3 sequence reads: CATSRPGSDYEQYF. The DNA for the CDR3 is TGTGCCACCAGCAGACCAGGGTCCGACTACGAGCAGTACTTC.

V is TRBV19 and J is TRBJ2-7; D perhaps matches TRBD1 (6 bases). The germline V gene has CDR1 LNHDA and CDR2 SQIVND (reference sequence). V lost 3 bases to trimming and J lost 2 bases, with 14 bases between them. The CDR3 totals 15 residues. CDR3 sequence reads: CASSMAWGTTYEQYF. The CDR3 DNA is TGTGCCAGTAGTATGGCGTGGGGGACAACCTACGAGCAGTACTTC.

This chain uses TRBV7-2 with TRBJ2-2; TRBD2 matches at 7 bases. J lost 9 bases, V lost 4 bases, and 8 bases had no gene match. The CDR3 spans 14 residues. Germline assignment: CDR1 SGHTA and CDR2 FQGNSA. The CDR3 region is CASSSSTSPRELFF. The CDR3 bases are TGTGCCAGCAGCTCGTCGACTAGCCCCCGGGAGCTGTTTTTT. Full variable domain (remainder filled in from reference TRBV7-2 and TRBJ2-2): GAGVSQSPSNKVTEKGKDVELRCDPISGHTALYWYRQSLGQGLEFLIYFQGNSAPDKSGLPSDRFSAERTGGSVSTLTIQRTQQEDSAVYLCASSSSTSPRELFFGEGSRLTVL.

CDR3 residues: CASSQGQGTLSEQYF. CDR3 DNA: TGCGCCAGCAGCCAAGGACAGGGAACATTAAGCGAGCAGTACTTC. The rearrangement links TRBV5-1 to TRBJ2-7; TRBD1 aligns across 8 bases. The CDR3 contains 15 residues. Germline values: CDR1 SGHRS, CDR2 YFSETQ. V lost 4 bases and J lost 6; bases outside the gene matches: 12.

V gene TRBV6-5 combines with J gene TRBJ2-5; 8 positions match TRBD1. This CDR3 has 15 residues. The V gene's germline CDR1 is MNHEY and CDR2 SVGAGI. With 2 bases clipped from V and 4 bases from J, the junction kept 6 bases outside the gene matches. The CDR3 loop is CASSYRAGGAETQYF. For the CDR3, the DNA is TGTGCCAGCAGTTACCGCGCAGGGGGCGCAGAGACCCAGTACTTC.

CDR3 bases: TGTGCCAGCAAAGTTAGGGGAAATTCACCCCTCCACTTT. Translation gives CASKVRGNSPLHF. This chain links TRBV6-5 with TRBJ1-6; possibly TRBD1 for D (5 bases). Germline V gives CDR1 MNHEY, CDR2 SVGAGI. Trimming cost V 7 bases and J 7 bases, with 11 bases left between them. This CDR3 has 13 residues.

This chain uses TRBV19 with TRBJ1-5, with a tentative D call TRBD1 (5 bases). CDR1 LNHDA and CDR2 SQIVND come from the germline V gene (reference sequence). The CDR3 sequence is 16 residues long. V gave up 4 bases and J gave up 0 bases, with 13 bases separating them. CDR3 residues: CASSTTWGPSNQPQHF. For the CDR3, the DNA is TGTGCCAGTAGTACAACCTGGGGACCTAGCAATCAGCCCCAGCATTTT.

This clone showed up just a few times. The rearrangement links TRBV18 to TRBJ1-5; D gene uncertain. The CDR3 contains 13 residues. V lost 6 bases, J lost 5 bases, and 11 bases lay in between. Germline V gene data show CDR1 as KGHSH and CDR2 as LQKENI. Written as DNA, the CDR3 is TGTGCCAGCTCCCGCGTCGGGGATCAGCCCCAGCATTTT. Protein product: CASSRVGDQPQHF.

The chain is built from TRBV2 and TRBJ2-1, with TRBD2 matching 9 bases. In germline, CDR1 is SNHLY, CDR2 FYNNEI. The CDR3 runs to 14 residues. The trim removed 6 bases at V and 7 bases at J, leaving 7 bases unmatched. The CDR3 nucleotides are TGTGCCAGCAGGGGCCTAGCGGGAAGGAATGAGCAGTTCTTC. Protein sequence: CASRGLAGRNEQFF.

The sample holds a few counts of this clone. This chain uses TRBV9 with TRBJ2-1; TRBD2 aligns across 11 bases. The trim removed 0 bases at V and 5 bases at J, leaving 1 base unmatched. This CDR3 spans 15 amino acids. CDR1 is SGDLS, CDR2 YYNGEE, per germline. The CDR3 coding sequence is TGTGCCAGCAGCGTAGAACTAGCGGGAGACAATGAGCAGTTCTTC. Protein sequence: CASSVELAGDNEQFF.

The gene calls are TRBV6-5 and TRBJ1-5, with 7 nucleotides matching TRBD1. Germline trimming cut 6 bases from V and 0 bases from J; bases unmatched to any gene: 5. The germline gives CDR1 MNHEY, CDR2 SVGAGI. The CDR3 sequence is 15 residues long. The chain's CDR3 is CASRSGTDSNQPQHF. Here the CDR3 DNA reads TGTGCCAGCAGATCCGGGACAGATAGCAATCAGCCCCAGCATTTT.

The V gene is TRBV2, the J gene TRBJ1-1, with a tentative D call TRBD1 (6 bases). CDR3 size: 14 residues. Germline V gene sequence: CDR1 SNHLY, CDR2 FYNNEI. Trimming removed 8 bases at V and 3 bases at J, with 16 bases between. In nucleotides, the CDR3 is TGTGCCAGCGGTAGACAGGTTAGGGACACTGAAGCTTTCTTT. Amino acid sequence: CASGRQVRDTEAFF.